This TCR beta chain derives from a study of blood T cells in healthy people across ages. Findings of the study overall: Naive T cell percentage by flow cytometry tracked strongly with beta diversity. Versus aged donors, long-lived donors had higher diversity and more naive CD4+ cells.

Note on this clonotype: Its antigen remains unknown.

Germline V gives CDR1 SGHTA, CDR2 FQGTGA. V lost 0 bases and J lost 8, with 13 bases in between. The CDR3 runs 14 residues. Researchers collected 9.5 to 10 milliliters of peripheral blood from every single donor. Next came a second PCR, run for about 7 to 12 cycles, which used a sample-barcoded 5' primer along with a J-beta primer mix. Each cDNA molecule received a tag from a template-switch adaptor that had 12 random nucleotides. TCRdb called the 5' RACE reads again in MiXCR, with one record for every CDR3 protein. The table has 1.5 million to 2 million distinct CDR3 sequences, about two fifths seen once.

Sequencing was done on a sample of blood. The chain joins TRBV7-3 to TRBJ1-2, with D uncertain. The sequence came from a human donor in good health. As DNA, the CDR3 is TGTGCCAGCAGCTTAACGAGGTCTTCTGACGGCTACACCTTC. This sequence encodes CASSLTRSSDGYTF.